This TCR beta chain was identified in a study of T cells in Graves' hyperthyroidism and ophthalmopathy. In the study overall: The authors collected peripheral blood at initial diagnosis, before any treatment. Study-level points and caveats: Most expanded thyroid clonotypes above 0.001 also appeared in blood.

The V end lost 3 bases, the J end lost 0 bases, and 8 bases lay between the germline ends. There are 15 residues in the CDR3. Germline lookup yields CDR1 KGHSH and CDR2 LQKENI. Researchers took RNA transcripts and amplified the TCR beta CDR3 regions from them. RT-PCR in the first round (using the HTBI primer set) targeted the TCR CDR3. Using its own MiXCR run on the multiplex PCR reads, TCRdb lists one record per CDR3 protein. The sample carries 300,000 to 450,000 distinct CDR3 sequences, approximately 14% recorded once. Concerning this clonotype: Antigen unknown.

Patients showing uncontrolled infection, other autoimmune disease, pregnancy or lactation were ineligible. This sequence originates from a woman aged 60 to 75 with Graves' hyperthyroidism. The sequencing sample was made of blood. V is TRBV18 and J is TRBJ1-4; D uncertain. DNA of the CDR3: TGTGCCAGCTCACCCCGGGATGCAACTAATGAAAAACTGTTTTTT. This sequence encodes CASSPRDATNEKLFF.